Detailed here is one TCR beta chain. Antigen unknown. The sample originates from a study of cytomegalovirus exposure and HLA in healthy donors. The wider study: Genotyping of roughly 400 donors showed that about 79% belonged to the Caucasian-associated ancestry cluster.

A multiplex PCR was run with 60 Vbeta primers and 13 Jbeta primers. Profiling relied on immunoSEQ multiplex PCR, and the TCRdb table lists in-frame clones only, not all of them. The sample consists of 130,000 or so clones, 80% of them appearing once. The CDR3 extends over 17 amino acids. CDR1 and CDR2 (germline): LGHNA, YNFKEQ. The V and J ends lost 2 bases and 3 bases, in that order; junction bases with no gene match: 8. Overall study results and limits: Cytomegalovirus-associated TCR beta chains were listed, numbering 150 to 200. Available immune exposure information covered CMV serostatus only.

The receptor's source is a man aged 25 to 40 in good health and CMV-seronegative. Sequences were obtained from PBMCs. The chain combines TRBV4-2 with TRBJ2-3; 10 positions match TRBD2. CDR3: CASSQSSGRAGTDTQYF. In DNA form, the CDR3 reads TGTGCCAGCAGCCAATCCAGCGGGAGGGCCGGTACAGATACGCAGTATTTT.